Reported below is one T cell receptor (beta chain). Its antigen is currently unknown. The sample originates from a study of radiotherapy plus CTLA-4 blockade in lung cancer. Notes on the study in general: Dynamics of early blood T cell clones, together with interferon-beta, were reportedly the best predictors of response.

V lost 11 bases, J lost 0 bases, and 11 bases lay in between. Germline loops: CDR1 MDHEN, CDR2 SYDVKM. The CDR3 runs 14 residues. The data were produced by immunoSEQ multiplex PCR, yet TCRdb's version contains in-frame clones alone and is incomplete. The repertoire includes approximately 40,000 clones, 70% to 80% of them detected once, and about 8.1% sits in the top ten. The sequence came from a human donor with non-small cell lung cancer who had stable disease on radiotherapy plus ipilimumab. This rearrangement joins TRBV28 to TRBJ1-6; D uncertain. The sequences come from peripheral blood, collected from a patient treated with radiotherapy plus ipilimumab. The CDR3, as DNA: TGTGCCTACCGAGAGAGCTCCTATAATTCACCCCTCCACTTT. Its protein product is CAYRESSYNSPLHF.